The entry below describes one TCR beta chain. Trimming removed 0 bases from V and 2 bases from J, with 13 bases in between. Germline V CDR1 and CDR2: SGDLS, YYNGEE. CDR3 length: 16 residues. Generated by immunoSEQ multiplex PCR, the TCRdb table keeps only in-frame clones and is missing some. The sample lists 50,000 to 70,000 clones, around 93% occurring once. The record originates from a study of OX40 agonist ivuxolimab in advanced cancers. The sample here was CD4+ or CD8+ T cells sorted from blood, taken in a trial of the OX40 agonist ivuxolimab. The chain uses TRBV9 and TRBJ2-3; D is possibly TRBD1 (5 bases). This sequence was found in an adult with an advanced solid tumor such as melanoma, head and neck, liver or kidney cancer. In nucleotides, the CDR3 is TGTGCCAGCAGCGTAGGGGGCGGAACCCCCACAGATACGCAGTATTTT. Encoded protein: CASSVGGGTPTDTQYF.